This TCR beta chain appears in the sequencing data of a study of T-cell memory formation after mild COVID-19. Overall study findings and caveats: Clones which contracted sat mainly in CM and EM if CD4+, and in EMRA if CD8+. Pre-infection memory contained some responding clones, which suggested that cross-reactive memory had joined.

This clonotype was seen more than once but under ten times. The target antigen is unknown. Each CDR3 protein gets one entry after TCRdb re-called the 5' RACE reads with MiXCR. The sample has 350,000 to 450,000 distinct CDR3 sequences; about 24% are singletons. Sequencing used PBMCs or a T cell subset sorted from them (not recorded which). The clonotype comes from an adult woman who had mild COVID-19 (a few samples of this study predate the infection). Cell type and time point are not known.

The CDR3 spells CASSQGGTGRTDTQYF. The CDR3 nucleotides read TGCGCCAGCAGCCAAGGCGGGACAGGGCGCACAGATACGCAGTATTTT. This chain uses TRBV4-1 with TRBJ2-3, with 9 positions matching TRBD1. V shed 1 base, J shed 1 base, and the junction held 3 bases outside the gene matches. This CDR3 is built from 16 residues. Germline CDR1 is MGHRA and CDR2 is YSYEKL.